One sample yielded the 23 T cell receptor beta chains listed below, sequenced in a study of tumor-infiltrating lymphocytes in primary liver carcinoma. Unsorted bulk tissue (about 20-30 mg) underwent RNA and DNA co-extraction. The researchers produced TCR beta cDNA from approximately 460 ng total RNA with a constant-region primer. Researchers made the TCR beta libraries by running three nested multiplex PCR rounds with slightly modified ARM-PCR. The first two PCR rounds, roughly 10 cycles each, used TRBV1-TRBV30 forward primers and a C-beta reverse primer. TCRdb re-called the multiplex PCR reads through MiXCR, storing one row per CDR3 protein. The top ten hold about a tenth of the sample, which has 95,000 to 150,000 distinct CDR3 sequences, roughly 69% seen once. The specimen sequenced was liver tumor tissue from sampling region 1. Subset meaning: tumor region T1, superior pole. The receptors shown here come from a woman in her sixties with primary liver carcinoma and hepatitis B virus infection.

Concerning this clonotype: Because the CDR3 is missing its conserved closing phenylalanine or tryptophan, this is likely a read error. The DNA is left out, because the CDR3 cannot be placed on it with certainty; the CDR3 is given as TCRdb lists it. The chain has TRBV11-2 and TRBJ2-7; TRBD1, the table's D call, was not compared with the DNA. CDR1 is SGHAT and CDR2 is FQNNGV in the germline V gene. The CDR3 numbers 15 amino acids, ends counted. CDR3 region: CASSPGQGDYGEHYL.

This sequence joins TRBV11-2 and TRBJ2-3; no definite D call. The CDR3 runs to 17 residues. Trimming removed 5 bases from V and 3 bases from J, with 21 bases in between. In germline, CDR1 is SGHAT, CDR2 FQNNGV. The CDR3 protein is CASSLAPKGKGTDTQYF. CDR3 DNA: TGTGCCAGCAGCCTGGCCCCCAAGGGCAAAGGAACAGATACGCAGTATTTT.

This clonotype has more than one count but fewer than ten. This may be a read error: a much more frequent sequence differs by one nucleotide. The rearrangement uses TRBV7-8 and TRBJ2-2, with 7 bases lining up with TRBD2. The CDR3 is made up of 15 amino acids. CDR1 SGHVS and CDR2 FQNEAQ come from the germline V gene. CDR3 region: CANSTRTRVERELFF. CDR3 DNA: TGTGCCAACAGCACCCGGACTAGAGTGGAGAGGGAGCTGTTTTTT. The whole variable domain, remainder taken from reference TRBV7-8 and TRBJ2-2, is GAGVSQSPRYKVAKRGQDVALRCDPISGHVSLFWYQQALGQGPEFLTYFQNEAQLDKSGLPSDRFFAERPEGSVSTLKIQRTQQEDSAVYLCANSTRTRVERELFFGEGSRLTVL.

As for this clonotype: It is likely a read error, because the conserved phenylalanine at the end of the CDR3 is missing. The rearrangement links TRBV11-1 to TRBJ2-2; D uncertain. This CDR3 spans 17 amino acids. Trimming left V 6 bases short and J 0 bases short, with 17 bases between. CDR1 is SGHAT and CDR2 is FQDESV in the germline V gene (reference sequence). CDR3 sequence (DNA): TGTGCCAGCAGGGGAAGAACGGCATCCGCGAACACCGGGGAGCTGTTTTCT. Protein product: CASRGRTASANTGELFS.

A word on this clonotype: A much larger clone sits a single nucleotide away, making a read error possible. The chain employs TRBV6-1 and TRBJ1-2; D is undetermined. Germline V gives CDR1 MNHNS, CDR2 SASEGT. CDR3 size: 12 residues. CDR3 DNA sequence: TGTACCAGCAGTGAAGCGGGCTGGGGCTACACCTTC. Translating it yields CTSSEAGWGYTF.

As to this clonotype: One junction end does not reproduce the germline sequence, and a read error may be involved. This chain links TRBV11-3 with TRBJ2-1; either TRBD1 or TRBD2 may fit D (6 bases each). Germline V CDR1 and CDR2: SGHNT, YENEEA. The CDR3 runs to 13 residues. For the CDR3, the DNA is TGTGCCAGCACGGGGGCCGGGTACAATGAGCAGCTCTTC. This sequence encodes CASTGAGYNEQLF.

The chain joins TRBV5-8 to TRBJ1-1; the match to TRBD1 covers 7 bases. CDR3 size: 15 residues. V lost 5 bases, J lost 4 bases, and 11 bases stayed unmatched. CDR1 and CDR2 (germline): SGHTS, YDEGEE. The CDR3 DNA reads TGTGCCAGCAGTCCCTGGGCAGGGGGTGTCACTGAAGCTTTCTTT. The encoded protein is CASSPWAGGVTEAFF.

This clonotype was picked up many times. This chain connects TRBV5-5 to TRBJ2-2; D gene unclear. The V end was cut by 0 bases, the J end by 8 bases, with 11 bases between. Looked up from germline, CDR1 is SGHKS and CDR2 is YYEKEE (reference sequence). CDR3 length: 14 residues. The CDR3 region has the DNA TGTGCCAGCAGCTTGGACAGTTTTTCTGGGGAGCTGTTTTTT. Translating it yields CASSLDSFSGELFF.

This clonotype was seen ten or more times. V and J are TRBV10-2 and TRBJ1-4; TRBD1 agrees at 7 bases. This CDR3 is built from 14 residues. CDR1 is WSHSY, CDR2 SAAADI, per germline. After removal of 6 bases from V and 7 bases from J, the junction contained 8 bases not matched to a gene. Written as DNA, the CDR3 is TGCGCCAGCAGCCGACAGGGCAGGAGTGAAAAACTGTTTTTT. Translating gives CASSRQGRSEKLFF.

As for this clonotype: This may be a read error: a much more frequent sequence differs by one nucleotide. The CDR3 nucleotides are TGTGCCAGCAGCTCCGGGACAGGGGATCTGGGGGCCGAAAAACTGTTTTTT. This codes for CASSSGTGDLGAEKLFF. The chain combines TRBV7-8 with TRBJ1-4; 10 nucleotides agree with TRBD1. Germline CDR1 SGHVS, CDR2 FQNEAQ. Losses at the gene ends were 4 bases for V and 8 bases for J; bases not matched to a gene: 13. The CDR3 extends over 17 amino acids.

The V gene is TRBV29-1, the J gene TRBJ2-1; D gene uncertain. Germline CDR1 reads SQVTM; CDR2 reads ANQGSEA. The CDR3 sequence is 12 residues long. V was cut by 3 bases and J by 8 bases, with 11 bases left in between. The CDR3 DNA follows: TGCAGCGTTGACACTCCTAACGATGAGCAGTTCTTC. Translated: CSVDTPNDEQFF.

Remarks on this clonotype: A much bigger clone sits one base away, suggesting this may be a read error. J is TRBJ2-4 and V is TRBV14, with 14 bases lining up with TRBD2. Germline values: CDR1 SGHDN, CDR2 FVKESK. J gave up 16 bases and V 4 bases, and 9 bases lay outside the gene matches. This CDR3 comprises 14 residues. CDR3 sequence (DNA): TGTGCCAGCAGCCGAGCGGGGACTAGCGGGAGTCATTACTTC. This encodes CASSRAGTSGSHYF.

This clonotype has just a few counts. This chain's CDR3 is CAISEPEQYGNTIYF. The CDR3 DNA reads as TGTGCCATCAGTGAGCCGGAGCAGTATGGAAACACCATATATTTT. The rearrangement uses TRBV10-3 and TRBJ1-3, with D unclear. The CDR3 length is 15 residues. Germline V gives CDR1 ENHRY, CDR2 SYGVKD. V was shortened by 2 bases and J by 3 bases, with 11 bases between the two germline ends.

As for this clonotype: A much larger clone differs from this one at a single base, so this may be a read error. The chain joins TRBV4-2 to TRBJ2-4; D possibly uses TRBD1 or TRBD2 (6 bases each). Germline V gene lookup returns CDR1 LGHNA and CDR2 YNFKEQ. The CDR3 totals 15 residues. The CDR3 here is CATSQEGGAKNIQYF. CDR3 DNA sequence: TGTGCCACCAGCCAAGAAGGGGGGGCCAAAAACATTCAGTACTTC.

The chain joins TRBV12-3 or TRBV12-4 to TRBJ2-7, with no clear D. The CDR3 extends over 13 amino acids. Trimming removed 5 bases from V and 5 bases from J, with 13 bases in between. In DNA, the CDR3 is TGTGCCAGCAGTGGCCGGACCCACCACGAGCAGTACTTC. It codes for CASSGRTHHEQYF.

This rearrangement joins TRBV11-2 to TRBJ1-2; D ambiguous. CDR1 SGHAT and CDR2 FQNNGV come from the germline V gene. Trimming took 8 bases from V and 5 from J, leaving 15 bases between them. This CDR3 comprises 13 residues. The CDR3 nucleotides are TGTGCCAGCGGCGCCAAAGCGGAGTATGGCTACACCTTC. Amino acid sequence: CASGAKAEYGYTF.

Only a few counts were recorded for this clonotype. The chain couples TRBV28 to TRBJ2-3, with 8 bases lining up with TRBD2. This CDR3 is 15 amino acids long. Losses at the gene ends were 7 bases for V and 2 bases for J; bases not matched to a gene: 8. CDR1 MDHEN and CDR2 SYDVKM come from the germline V gene. The CDR3 DNA sequence: TGTGCCAGCACCCTAGGACTAGCTTTCACAGATACGCAGTATTTT. Amino acid sequence: CASTLGLAFTDTQYF.

As concerns this clonotype: The conserved phenylalanine or tryptophan is not found at the CDR3 terminus, so this likely reflects a read error. The chain recombines TRBV11-2 with TRBJ2-7, with 10 positions matching TRBD2. Germline lookup yields CDR1 SGHAT and CDR2 FQNNGV. This CDR3 is 15 amino acids long. The CDR3 nucleotides read TGCGCCAGCAGCTTAGAGAGCGGGGGACTAGCGATGCAGTACCTC. Its protein is CASSLESGGLAMQYL.

This clonotype was found many times. The chain couples TRBV6-2 or TRBV6-3 to TRBJ2-3; D is unclear. The CDR3 spans 11 residues. Trimming pared 10 bases from V and 9 bases from J, leaving 14 bases between. Germline V lookup: CDR1 MNHEY, CDR2 SVGEGT. In DNA, the CDR3 is TGTGCCAACCCGGCCGTAGAGACGCAGTATTTT. Its translation is CANPAVETQYF.

About this clonotype itself: As the CDR3 is not closed by the conserved phenylalanine or tryptophan, this likely results from a read error. The limits of the CDR3 on the DNA are not certain, so only TCRdb's listed CDR3 is given. The V and J genes are TRBV6-1 and TRBJ1-6; no check of the table's D call, TRBD1, against the DNA was made. The CDR3 sequence runs 13 residues, both termini included. Germline V gene sequence: CDR1 MNHNS, CDR2 SASEGT. CDR3 amino acids: CASTRGAENSPHS.

Remarks on this clonotype: This CDR3 fails to terminate in the conserved phenylalanine or tryptophan, so it likely reflects a read error. V usage is TRBV11-2 and J usage is TRBJ2-1; possibly TRBD2 for D (5 bases). Trimming stripped 9 bases from V and 5 bases from J, with 20 bases between. Per germline, CDR1 SGHAT and CDR2 FQNNGV. CDR3 length: 15 amino acids. Here the CDR3 reads CARNLPGLWDNEQFS. The CDR3 DNA sequence: TGTGCCAGGAACTTGCCGGGATTATGGGACAATGAGCAGTTCTCC.

The V call is TRBV10-3, the J call TRBJ1-5, with D possibly TRBD1 on 6 matching bases. The V gene lost 11 bases and the J gene lost 4 bases, with 15 bases spanning the gap. The CDR3 contains 13 residues. In germline, CDR1 is ENHRY, CDR2 SYGVKD. The CDR3 nucleotides are TGTGCCGGTGGGGGGCAGGTGAATCAGCCCCAGCATTTT. It specifies CAGGGQVNQPQHF.

As regards this clonotype: This clone may be a read error of a much larger clone one base away. This rearrangement joins TRBV10-3 to TRBJ2-7; no definite D call. CDR3 length: 14 amino acids. Deletions cut 5 bases from V and 1 base from J, with 12 bases between. Germline V gene lookup returns CDR1 ENHRY and CDR2 SYGVKD. The CDR3 is CAISSGYESYEQYF. CDR3 nucleotide sequence: TGTGCCATCAGTAGTGGGTATGAGTCCTACGAGCAGTACTTC.